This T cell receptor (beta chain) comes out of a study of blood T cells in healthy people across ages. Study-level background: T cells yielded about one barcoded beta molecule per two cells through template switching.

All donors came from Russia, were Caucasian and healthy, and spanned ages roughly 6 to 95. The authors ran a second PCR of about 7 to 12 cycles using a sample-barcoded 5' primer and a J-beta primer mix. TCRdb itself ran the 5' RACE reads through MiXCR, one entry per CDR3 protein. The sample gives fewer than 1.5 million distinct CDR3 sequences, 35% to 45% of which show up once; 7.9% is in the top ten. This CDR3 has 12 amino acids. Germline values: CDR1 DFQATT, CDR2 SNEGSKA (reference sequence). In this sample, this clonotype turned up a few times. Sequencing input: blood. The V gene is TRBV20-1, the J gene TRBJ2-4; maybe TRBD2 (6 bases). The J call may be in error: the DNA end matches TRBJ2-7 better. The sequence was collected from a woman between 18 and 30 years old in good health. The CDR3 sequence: CSASGGFYEQYF. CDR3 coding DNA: TGCAGTGCTAGCGGGGGTTTCTACGAGCAGTACTTC.